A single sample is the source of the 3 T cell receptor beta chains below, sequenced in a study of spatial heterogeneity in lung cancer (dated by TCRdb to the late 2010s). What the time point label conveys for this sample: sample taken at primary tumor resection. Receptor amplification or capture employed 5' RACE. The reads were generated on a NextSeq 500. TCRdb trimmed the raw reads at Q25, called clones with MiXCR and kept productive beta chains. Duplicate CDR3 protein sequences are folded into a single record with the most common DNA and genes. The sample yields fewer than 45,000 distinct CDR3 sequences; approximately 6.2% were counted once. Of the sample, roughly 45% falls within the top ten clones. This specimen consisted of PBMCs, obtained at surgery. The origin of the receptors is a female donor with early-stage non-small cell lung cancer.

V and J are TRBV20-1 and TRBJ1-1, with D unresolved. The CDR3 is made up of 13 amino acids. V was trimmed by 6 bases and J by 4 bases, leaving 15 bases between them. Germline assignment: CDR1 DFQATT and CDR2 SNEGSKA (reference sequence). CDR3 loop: CSAKRDRVTEAFF. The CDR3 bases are TGCAGTGCCAAAAGAGATCGGGTCACTGAAGCTTTCTTT.

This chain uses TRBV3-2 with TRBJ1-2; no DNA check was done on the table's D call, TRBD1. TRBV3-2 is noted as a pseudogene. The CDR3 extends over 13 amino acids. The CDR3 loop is CASSGGTDYGYTF. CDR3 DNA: TGTGCCAGCAGCGGCGGGACAGACTATGGCTACACCTTC.

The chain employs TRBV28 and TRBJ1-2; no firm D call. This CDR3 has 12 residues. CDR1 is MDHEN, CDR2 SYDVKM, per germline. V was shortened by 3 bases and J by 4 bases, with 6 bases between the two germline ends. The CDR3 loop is CASSLVPYGYTF. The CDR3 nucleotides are TGTGCCAGCAGTTTGGTCCCCTATGGCTACACCTTC.